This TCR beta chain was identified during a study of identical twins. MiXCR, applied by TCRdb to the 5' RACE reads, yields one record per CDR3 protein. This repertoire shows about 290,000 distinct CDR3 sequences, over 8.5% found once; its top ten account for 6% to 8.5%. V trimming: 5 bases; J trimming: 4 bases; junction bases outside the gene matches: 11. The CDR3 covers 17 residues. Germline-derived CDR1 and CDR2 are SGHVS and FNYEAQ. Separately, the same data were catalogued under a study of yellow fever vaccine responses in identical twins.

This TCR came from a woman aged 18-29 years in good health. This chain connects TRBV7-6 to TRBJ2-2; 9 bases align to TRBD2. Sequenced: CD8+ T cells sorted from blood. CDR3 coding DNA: TGTGCCAGCAGCCCCGCGGCGGGGGGGCTCGTCACCGGGGAGCTGTTTTTT. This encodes CASSPAAGGLVTGELFF.